A single TCR beta chain is shown here with its context. Its antigen is as yet unknown. The entry originates in a study of CD8 T cells in ankylosing spondylitis. Study-level results: One TCR beta motif, made up of under ten highly homologous variants, appeared characteristic of ankylosing spondylitis blood.

Germline V CDR1 and CDR2: SGHVT, SQSDAQ. V was trimmed by 10 bases and J by 0 bases, leaving 29 bases between them. The CDR3 sequence is 19 residues long. Construction of TCR beta libraries was performed using quantitative 5'-RACE with molecular barcodes. TCRdb re-derived calls from the 5' RACE reads in MiXCR, one entry per CDR3 protein. The data show about 510,000 distinct CDR3 sequences, with less than 6% seen just once and around 3.6% held by the top ten. The sample consisted of blood, either unsorted or a sorted T cell fraction (not recorded which). The origin of this receptor is a male donor with ankylosing spondylitis. The chain combines TRBV7-4 with TRBJ2-3, with D maybe TRBD2 (6 bases). CDR3 residues: CAICLGTSTTVLSTDTQYF. DNA for the CDR3: TGTGCCATCTGTCTCGGGACTTCAACGACAGTCCTCAGCACAGATACGCAGTATTTT.